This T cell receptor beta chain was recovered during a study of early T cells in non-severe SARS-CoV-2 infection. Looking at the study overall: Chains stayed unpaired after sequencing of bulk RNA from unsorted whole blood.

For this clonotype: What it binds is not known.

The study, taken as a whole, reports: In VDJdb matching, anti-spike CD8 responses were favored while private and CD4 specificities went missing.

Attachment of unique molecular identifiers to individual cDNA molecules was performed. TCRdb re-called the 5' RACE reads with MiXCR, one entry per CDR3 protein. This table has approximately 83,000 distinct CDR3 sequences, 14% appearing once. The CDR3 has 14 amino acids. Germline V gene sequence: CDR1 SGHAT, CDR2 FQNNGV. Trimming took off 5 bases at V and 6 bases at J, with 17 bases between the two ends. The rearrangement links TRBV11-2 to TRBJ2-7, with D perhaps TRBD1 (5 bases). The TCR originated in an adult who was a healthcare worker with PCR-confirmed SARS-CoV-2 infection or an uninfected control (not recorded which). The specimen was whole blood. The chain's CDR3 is CASSRTAGKGEQYF. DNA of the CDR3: TGTGCCAGCAGCCGGACCGCAGGGAAGGGCGAGCAGTACTTC.